The present entry profiles one TCR beta chain with its context. Its cognate antigen is unknown. This specimen includes other DNA sequences encoding the same CDR3. These data originate in a study of shared clonotypes between healthy human individuals. Study conclusions and caveats: Compared with memory subsets, naive subsets generally had larger estimated richness. There were few donors, and this limited the genetic and exposure-history diversity represented. Only blood underwent sampling, and tissue repertoires likely differ.

The germline CDR1 and CDR2 sequences are MGHRA and YSYEKL. The length of the CDR3 is 16 residues. V shed 0 bases and J shed 1 base, with 10 bases lying between them. At deep level, the assay was performed. TCRdb's table, derived via immunoSEQ multiplex PCR, lists solely in-frame clones and lacks some. Of roughly 2.4 million clones in the sample, more than 90% were seen once. The receptor was derived from a man between 18 and 35 years old in good health. The V and J genes are TRBV4-1 and TRBJ1-5; D gene uncertain. Sequenced sample: naive CD4+ T cells sorted from blood. Subset noted: CD45RA+ positively selected. CDR3 DNA sequence: TGCGCCAGCAGCCAAGAGGGGAGGGCGAGCAATCAGCCCCAGCATTTT. Protein: CASSQEGRASNQPQHF.